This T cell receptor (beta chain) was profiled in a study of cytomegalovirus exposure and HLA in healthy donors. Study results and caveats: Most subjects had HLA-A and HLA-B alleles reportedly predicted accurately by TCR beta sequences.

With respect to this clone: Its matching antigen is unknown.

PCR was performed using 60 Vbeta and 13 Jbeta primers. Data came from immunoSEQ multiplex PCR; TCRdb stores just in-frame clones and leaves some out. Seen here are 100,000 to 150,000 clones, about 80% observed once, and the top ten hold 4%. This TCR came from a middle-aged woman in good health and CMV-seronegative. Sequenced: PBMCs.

Here the CDR3 reads CASSLDFPHYEQYF. CDR3 sequence (DNA): TGCGCCAGCAGCTTGGACTTCCCTCACTACGAGCAGTACTTC. The chain couples TRBV5-1 to TRBJ2-7; D is uncertain. This CDR3 comprises 14 residues. The germline CDR1 and CDR2 sequences are SGHRS and YFSETQ. V shed 0 bases and J shed 3 bases, with 10 bases lying between them.